The 20 T cell receptor beta chains given below trace back to one sample, sequenced in a study of blood T cell repertoires in COVID-19. Profiling relied on immunoSEQ multiplex PCR, and the TCRdb table lists in-frame clones only, not all of them. The table lists 110,000 to 150,000 clones, about 89% of them singletons. The sample was peripheral blood. The receptors were gathered from a man aged 55 to 70 with active or convalescent COVID-19.

Details on this clone: An end of the junction differs from the germline gene, which may be a read error. V and J are TRBV7-7 and TRBJ2-5; D gene unclear. The germline V gene has CDR1 SSHAT and CDR2 FNYEAQ (reference sequence). This CDR3 is 14 amino acids long. In DNA, the CDR3 is TGTGCTAGCAGCATATCGTCCGGCCAAGAGACCCAGTACTTC. Its translation is CASSISSGQETQYF.

The chain recombines TRBV10-1 with TRBJ1-5, with D possibly matching TRBD1 (6 bases). CDR1 WNHNN and CDR2 SYGVQD come from the germline V gene (reference sequence). Trimming pared 0 bases from V and 5 bases from J, leaving 14 bases between. The CDR3 spans 16 residues. In nucleotides, the CDR3 is TGCGCCAGCAGTGAGTCCTCAGGGGCAGGGCATCAGCCCCAGCATTTT. Translated, it gives CASSESSGAGHQPQHF.

This chain joins TRBV24-1 and TRBJ1-2; TRBD1 agrees at 9 bases. CDR1 is KGHDR, CDR2 SFDVKD, per germline. J was trimmed by 8 bases and V by 2 bases; bases with no gene match: 11. The length of the CDR3 is 16 residues. CDR3 coding DNA: TGTGCCACCAGTGATTCGGGACAGGGTTTCTTGCTCGGCTACACCTTC. It is translated as CATSDSGQGFLLGYTF.

The chain uses TRBV6-5 and TRBJ1-1; unclear D gene. The V gene's germline CDR1 is MNHEY and CDR2 SVGAGI. The germline V and J ends were trimmed by 4 bases and 7 bases, with 7 bases remaining between them. CDR3 length equals 11 residues. The CDR3 is CASSSGYEAFF. CDR3 nucleotides: TGTGCCAGCAGTTCCGGGTATGAAGCTTTCTTT.

V usage is TRBV28 and J usage is TRBJ2-4, with 11 nucleotides matching TRBD2. The CDR3 totals 17 residues. Trimming took 5 bases from V and 3 from J; bases not matched to a gene: 9. Looked up from germline, CDR1 is MDHEN and CDR2 is SYDVKM. The CDR3 coding sequence is TGTGCCAGCAGTCTGGCACTAGCGGGAGCTGTCAAAAACATTCAGTACTTC. Residues: CASSLALAGAVKNIQYF.

J is TRBJ1-2 and V is TRBV2; a possible D gene is TRBD1 (5 bases). V lost 6 bases and J 7 bases, leaving 21 bases between the germline ends. The CDR3 runs to 15 residues. CDR1 is SNHLY and CDR2 is FYNNEI in the germline V gene. In DNA form, the CDR3 reads TGTGCCAGCAGCCCCACCGTGGGGCGGGAAGTTGGCTACACCTTC. Its translation is CASSPTVGREVGYTF.

In this sample, this clone turned up a few times. The V gene is TRBV5-4, the J gene TRBJ1-6; TRBD1 is a possible D gene (5 bases). Germline V gene data show CDR1 as SGHNT and CDR2 as YYREEE (reference sequence). V was shortened by 7 bases and J by 9 bases, with 14 bases between the two germline ends. The CDR3 has 13 residues. The CDR3 sequence: CASAPAGGSPLHF. The CDR3 DNA sequence: TGTGCCAGCGCCCCCGCGGGGGGTTCACCCCTCCACTTT.

The table lists this clone with a count of one. This rearrangement joins TRBV7-2 to TRBJ2-3, with 9 bases that match TRBD2. The CDR3 length is 16 residues. J lost 0 bases, V lost 3 bases, and 4 bases had no gene match. From germline, CDR1 is SGHTA and CDR2 FQGNSA. CDR3 sequence (DNA): TGTGCCAGCAGCTTGACTAGCGGTACTAGCACAGATACGCAGTATTTT. This sequence encodes CASSLTSGTSTDTQYF.

In nucleotides, the CDR3 is TGTGCCAGCAGCCGCGGCAGAAACTCCTACGAGCAGTACTTC. It codes for CASSRGRNSYEQYF. V and J are TRBV4-2 and TRBJ2-7, with D hard to call. Germline CDR1 reads LGHNA; CDR2 reads YNFKEQ. V shed 4 bases and J shed 0 bases, with 10 bases lying between them. CDR3 length equals 14 residues.

In its sample, this clone was seen once. The chain has TRBV10-3 and TRBJ1-1, with 7 bases lining up with TRBD1. The CDR3 is made up of 14 amino acids. V shed 8 bases and J 3 bases; nucleotides not matched to a gene: 9. Germline-derived CDR1 and CDR2 are ENHRY and SYGVKD. The CDR3 reads CAIGNRDSYTEAFF. DNA for the CDR3: TGTGCCATCGGGAACCGGGACAGCTACACTGAAGCTTTCTTT.

The count of this clone is one. The chain carries TRBV7-2 and TRBJ2-3, with 9 bases aligning to TRBD2. Germline CDR1 SGHTA, CDR2 FQGNSA. V was clipped by 2 bases and J by 3 bases; unmatched bases: 6. The CDR3 is 16 residues long. This chain's CDR3 is CASSLRVAGVTDTQYF. The DNA for the CDR3 is TGTGCCAGCAGCTTACGGGTAGCGGGAGTAACAGATACGCAGTATTTT.

This chain joins TRBV6-5 and TRBJ2-1; 11 nucleotides agree with TRBD2. This CDR3 region has 15 residues. Losses at the gene ends were 6 bases for V and 8 bases for J; bases not matched to a gene: 9. Germline V gene sequence: CDR1 MNHEY, CDR2 SVGAGI. CDR3 DNA: TGTGCCAGCAGGTATAGCGGGGGGGCCCGCGATGAGCAGTTCTTC. It codes for CASRYSGGARDEQFF.

J is TRBJ1-2 and V is TRBV28; D might be TRBD1 (5 bases). Per germline, CDR1 MDHEN and CDR2 SYDVKM. V lost 10 bases and J lost 7, with 31 bases in between. This CDR3 has 17 residues. The CDR3 protein is CAISPLPRTGPGGGYTF. The CDR3 DNA follows: TGTGCCATCTCGCCCCTGCCGAGGACTGGCCCCGGGGGTGGCTACACCTTC.

The chain is built from TRBV29-1 and TRBJ2-1; 13 bases agree with TRBD2. CDR1 is SQVTM, CDR2 ANQGSEA, per germline. The CDR3 extends over 14 amino acids. J lost 6 bases, V lost 6 bases, and 5 bases had no gene match. The CDR3 sequence: CSVRTSGSLNEQFF. The CDR3 bases are TGCAGCGTGCGGACTAGCGGGAGCCTCAATGAGCAGTTCTTC.

This rearrangement joins TRBV4-1 to TRBJ1-1; D is perhaps TRBD1 (6 bases). The CDR3 consists of 17 residues. V dropped 0 bases and J dropped 0 bases, with 14 bases sitting between them. Germline V gives CDR1 MGHRA, CDR2 YSYEKL. Written as DNA, the CDR3 is TGCGCCAGCAGCCAAGATTGGCAGGGGACCATGAACACTGAAGCTTTCTTT. Amino acid sequence: CASSQDWQGTMNTEAFF.

The rearrangement joins TRBV18 to TRBJ2-7; D possibly corresponds to TRBD2 (6 bases). The germline CDR1 and CDR2 sequences are KGHSH and LQKENI. This CDR3 has 13 amino acids. With 6 bases removed from V and 7 bases from J, the gap between germline ends came to 16 bases. This CDR3 reads CASSTSRDREQYF. The CDR3 DNA is TGTGCCAGCTCCACTAGCCGGGATCGGGAGCAGTACTTC. Looking up the rest from reference TRBV18 and TRBJ2-7 gives the full variable domain: NAGVMQNPRHLVRRRGQEARLRCSPMKGHSHVYWYRQLPEEGLKFMVYLQKENIIDESGMPKERFSAEFPKEGPSILRIQQVVRGDSAAYFCASSTSRDREQYFGPGTRLTVT.

The chain carries TRBV14 and TRBJ1-6; D remains unclear. CDR1 and CDR2 from the germline V gene are SGHDN and FVKESK. V lost 1 base, J lost 10 bases, and 11 bases lay in between. This CDR3 has 14 amino acids. CDR3: CASSQGYASSPLHF. In DNA form, the CDR3 reads TGTGCCAGCAGCCAAGGGTACGCGAGCTCACCCCTCCACTTT.

V usage is TRBV6-6 and J usage is TRBJ1-5; TRBD1 is a possible D gene (6 bases). CDR3 size: 15 residues. V lost 7 bases and J 7 bases, leaving 20 bases between the germline ends. Germline-derived CDR1 and CDR2 are MNHNY and SVGAGI (reference sequence). The CDR3 here is CASTNREPSYQPQHF. The CDR3 DNA follows: TGTGCCAGCACCAACAGGGAACCCTCCTACCAGCCCCAGCATTTT.

The chain couples TRBV15 to TRBJ1-4; 7 bases are shared with TRBD1. V lost 1 base, J lost 5 bases, and 7 bases stayed unmatched. Germline V gene lookup returns CDR1 LNHNV and CDR2 YYDKDF (reference sequence). The CDR3 sequence is 16 residues long. The CDR3 region has the DNA TGTGCCACCAGCAGAGTAGGGGGGACAGAAAATGAAAAACTGTTTTTT. This sequence encodes CATSRVGGTENEKLFF.

CDR3 DNA sequence: TGTGCCAGCAGCGATCATCTACAGGGACCAAGCGGAAACACCATATATTTT. Translating gives CASSDHLQGPSGNTIYF. J is TRBJ1-3 and V is TRBV5-5, with D maybe TRBD1 (6 bases). Germline CDR1 is SGHKS and CDR2 is YYEKEE (reference sequence). Trimming shortened V by 4 bases and J by 4 bases, and 21 bases separated the two germline ends. This CDR3 is 17 amino acids long.